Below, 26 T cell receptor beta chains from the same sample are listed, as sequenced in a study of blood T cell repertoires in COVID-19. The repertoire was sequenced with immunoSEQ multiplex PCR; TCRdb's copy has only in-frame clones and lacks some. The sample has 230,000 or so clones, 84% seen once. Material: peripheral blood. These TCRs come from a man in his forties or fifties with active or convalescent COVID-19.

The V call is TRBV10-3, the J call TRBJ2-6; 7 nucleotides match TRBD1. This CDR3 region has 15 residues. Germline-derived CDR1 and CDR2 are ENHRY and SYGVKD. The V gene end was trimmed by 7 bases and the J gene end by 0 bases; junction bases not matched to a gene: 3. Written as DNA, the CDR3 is TGTGCCATCACAGGGGGAAGCTCTGGGGCCAACGTCCTGACTTTC. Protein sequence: CAITGGSSGANVLTF.

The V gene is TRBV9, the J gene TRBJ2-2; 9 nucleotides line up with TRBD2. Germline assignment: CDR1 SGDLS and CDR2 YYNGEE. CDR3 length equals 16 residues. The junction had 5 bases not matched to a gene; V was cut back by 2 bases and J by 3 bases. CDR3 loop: CASSVSGGTYTGELFF. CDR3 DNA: TGTGCCAGCAGCGTGAGCGGGGGGACTTACACCGGGGAGCTGTTTTTT.

The chain's CDR3 is CASSSTAGAHNEQFF. The CDR3 coding sequence is TGTGCCAGCAGCTCGACGGCGGGGGCCCACAATGAGCAGTTCTTC. The V call is TRBV7-7, the J call TRBJ2-1; the D gene is possibly TRBD2 (7 bases). V lost 4 bases, J lost 5 bases, and 15 bases lay in between. This CDR3 contains 15 residues. Germline V gives CDR1 SSHAT, CDR2 FNYEAQ (reference sequence).

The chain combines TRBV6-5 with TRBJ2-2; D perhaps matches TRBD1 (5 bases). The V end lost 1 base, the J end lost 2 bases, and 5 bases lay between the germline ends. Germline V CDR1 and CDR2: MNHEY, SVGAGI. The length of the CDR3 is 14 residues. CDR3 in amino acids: CASSYWGNTGELFF. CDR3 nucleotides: TGTGCCAGCAGTTACTGGGGCAACACCGGGGAGCTGTTTTTT.

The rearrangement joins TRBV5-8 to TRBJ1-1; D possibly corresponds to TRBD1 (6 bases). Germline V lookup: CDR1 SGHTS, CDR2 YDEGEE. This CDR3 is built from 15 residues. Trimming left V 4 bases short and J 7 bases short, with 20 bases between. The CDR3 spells CASSPITTGRNEAFF. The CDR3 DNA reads TGTGCCAGCAGCCCAATCACAACAGGGCGTAATGAAGCTTTCTTT.

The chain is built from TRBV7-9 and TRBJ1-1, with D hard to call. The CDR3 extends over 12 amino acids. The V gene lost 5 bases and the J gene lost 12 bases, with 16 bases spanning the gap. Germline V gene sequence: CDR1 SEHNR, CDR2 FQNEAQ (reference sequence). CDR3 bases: TGTGCCAGCAGCCAGAGCGCAGGAGGACCTTTCTTT. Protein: CASSQSAGGPFF.

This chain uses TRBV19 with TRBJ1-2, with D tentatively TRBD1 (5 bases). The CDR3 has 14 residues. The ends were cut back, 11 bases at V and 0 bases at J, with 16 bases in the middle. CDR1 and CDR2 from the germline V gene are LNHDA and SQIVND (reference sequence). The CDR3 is CAAGMADTNYGYTF. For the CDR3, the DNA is TGTGCCGCAGGGATGGCAGACACTAACTATGGCTACACCTTC. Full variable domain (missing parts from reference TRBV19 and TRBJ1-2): DGGITQSPKYLFRKEGQNVTLSCEQNLNHDAMYWYRQDPGQGLRLIYYSQIVNDFQKGDIAEGYSVSREKKESFPLTVTSAQKNPTAFYLCAAGMADTNYGYTFGSGTRLTVV.

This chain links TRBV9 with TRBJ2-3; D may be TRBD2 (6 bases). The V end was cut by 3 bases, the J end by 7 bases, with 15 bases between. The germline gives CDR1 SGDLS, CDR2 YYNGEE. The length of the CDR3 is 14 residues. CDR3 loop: CASSGLVGGNTQYF. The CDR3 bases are TGTGCCAGCAGCGGGCTAGTTGGGGGGAATACGCAGTATTTT.

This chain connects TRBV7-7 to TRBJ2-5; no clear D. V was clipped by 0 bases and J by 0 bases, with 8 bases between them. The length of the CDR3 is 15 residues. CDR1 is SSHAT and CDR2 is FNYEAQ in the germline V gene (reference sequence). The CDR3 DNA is TGTGCCAGCAGCTTAGCCCCCGGGTACCAAGAGACCCAGTACTTC. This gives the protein CASSLAPGYQETQYF.

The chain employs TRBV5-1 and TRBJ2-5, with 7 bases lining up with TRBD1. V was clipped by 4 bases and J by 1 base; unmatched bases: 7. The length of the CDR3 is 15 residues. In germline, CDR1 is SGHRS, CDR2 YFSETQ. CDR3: CASSNRDSRQETQYF. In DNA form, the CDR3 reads TGCGCCAGCAGCAACCGGGACAGCCGCCAAGAGACCCAGTACTTC.

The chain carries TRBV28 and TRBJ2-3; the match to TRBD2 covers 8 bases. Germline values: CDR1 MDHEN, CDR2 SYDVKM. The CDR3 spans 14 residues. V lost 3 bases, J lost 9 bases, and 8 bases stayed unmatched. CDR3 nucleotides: TGTGCCAGCAGTTTCAGCGGGGGCCAGGGAACGCAGTATTTT. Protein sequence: CASSFSGGQGTQYF.

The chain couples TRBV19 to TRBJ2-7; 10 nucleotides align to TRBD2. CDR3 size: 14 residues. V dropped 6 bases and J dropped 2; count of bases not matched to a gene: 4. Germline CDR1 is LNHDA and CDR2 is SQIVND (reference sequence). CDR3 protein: CASRRTSGTYEQYF. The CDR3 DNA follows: TGTGCCAGTAGGCGGACTAGCGGAACCTACGAGCAGTACTTC.

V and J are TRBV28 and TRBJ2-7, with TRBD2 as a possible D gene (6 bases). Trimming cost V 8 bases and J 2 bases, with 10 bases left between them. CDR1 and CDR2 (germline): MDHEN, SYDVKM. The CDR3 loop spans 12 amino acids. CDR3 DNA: TGTGCCAGCGGTGGGGAGGCCTACGAGCAGTACTTC. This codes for CASGGEAYEQYF.

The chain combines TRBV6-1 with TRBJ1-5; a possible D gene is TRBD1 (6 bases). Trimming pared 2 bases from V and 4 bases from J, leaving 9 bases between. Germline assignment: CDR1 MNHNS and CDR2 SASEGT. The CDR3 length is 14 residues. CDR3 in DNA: TGTGCCAGCAGTGAAAGGGACAAGAATCAGCCCCAGCATTTT. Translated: CASSERDKNQPQHF.

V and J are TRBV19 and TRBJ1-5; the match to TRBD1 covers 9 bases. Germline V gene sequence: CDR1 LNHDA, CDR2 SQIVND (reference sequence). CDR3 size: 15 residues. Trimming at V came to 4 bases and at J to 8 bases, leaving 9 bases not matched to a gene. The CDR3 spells CASSNTGQGKKPQHF. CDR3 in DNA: TGTGCCAGTAGTAATACTGGACAGGGGAAAAAGCCCCAGCATTTT.

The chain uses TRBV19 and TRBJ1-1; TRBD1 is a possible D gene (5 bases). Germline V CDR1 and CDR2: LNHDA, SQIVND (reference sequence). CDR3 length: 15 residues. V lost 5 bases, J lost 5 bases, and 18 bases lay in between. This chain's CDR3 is CASSPGRGLGTEAFF. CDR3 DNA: TGTGCCAGTAGTCCAGGGAGGGGCTTAGGTACTGAAGCTTTCTTT.

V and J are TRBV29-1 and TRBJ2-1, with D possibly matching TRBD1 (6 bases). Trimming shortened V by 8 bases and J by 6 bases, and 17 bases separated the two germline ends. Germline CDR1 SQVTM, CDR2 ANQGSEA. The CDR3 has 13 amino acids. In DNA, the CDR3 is TGCAGCATCCTCCATCGGACAGTCAATGAGCAGTTCTTC. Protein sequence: CSILHRTVNEQFF.

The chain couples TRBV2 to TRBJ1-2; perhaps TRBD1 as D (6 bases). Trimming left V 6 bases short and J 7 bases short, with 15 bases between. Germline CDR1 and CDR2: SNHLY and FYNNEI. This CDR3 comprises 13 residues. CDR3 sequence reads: CASRGGEGLGYTF. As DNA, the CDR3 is TGTGCCAGCAGAGGGGGAGAGGGGCTTGGCTACACCTTC.

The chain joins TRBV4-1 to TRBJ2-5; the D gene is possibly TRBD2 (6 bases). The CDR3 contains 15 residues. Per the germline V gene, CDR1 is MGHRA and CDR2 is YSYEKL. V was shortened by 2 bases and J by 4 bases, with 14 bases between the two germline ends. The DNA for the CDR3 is TGCGCCAGCAGCCAATCCGCCGGGGGACCAGAGACCCAGTACTTC. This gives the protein CASSQSAGGPETQYF.

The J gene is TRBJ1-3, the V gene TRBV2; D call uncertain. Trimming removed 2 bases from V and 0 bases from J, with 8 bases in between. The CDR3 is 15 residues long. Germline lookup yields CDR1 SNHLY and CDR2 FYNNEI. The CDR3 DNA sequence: TGTGCCAGCAGTGAATTGGCGGGCTCTGGAAACACCATATATTTT. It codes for CASSELAGSGNTIYF.

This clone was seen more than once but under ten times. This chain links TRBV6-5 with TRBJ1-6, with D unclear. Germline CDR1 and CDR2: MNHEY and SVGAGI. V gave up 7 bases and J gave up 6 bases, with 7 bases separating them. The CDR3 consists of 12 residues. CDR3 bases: TGTGCCAGCACCGCGGGTAATTCACCCCTCCACTTT. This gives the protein CASTAGNSPLHF.

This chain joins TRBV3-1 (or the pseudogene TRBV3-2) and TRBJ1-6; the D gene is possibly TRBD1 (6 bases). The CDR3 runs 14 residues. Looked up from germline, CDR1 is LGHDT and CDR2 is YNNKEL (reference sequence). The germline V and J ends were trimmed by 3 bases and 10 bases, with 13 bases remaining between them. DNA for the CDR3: TGTGCCAGCAGCCATACAGGGCCGGCCTCACCCCTCCACTTT. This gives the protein CASSHTGPASPLHF.

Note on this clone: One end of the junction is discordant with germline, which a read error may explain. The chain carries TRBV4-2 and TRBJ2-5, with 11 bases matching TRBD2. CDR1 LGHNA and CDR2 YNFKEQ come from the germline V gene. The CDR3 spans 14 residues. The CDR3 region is CASSQGGLAGGLDF. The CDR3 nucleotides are TGTGCCAGCAGCCAAGGGGGGCTAGCGGGGGGCCTAGACTTC.

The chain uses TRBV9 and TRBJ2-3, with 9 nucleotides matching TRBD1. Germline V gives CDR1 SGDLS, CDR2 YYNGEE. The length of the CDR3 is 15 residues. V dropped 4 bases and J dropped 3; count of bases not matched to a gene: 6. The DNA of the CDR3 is TGTGCCAGCAGCCCTACCGGGACAGGGACAGATACGCAGTATTTT. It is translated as CASSPTGTGTDTQYF. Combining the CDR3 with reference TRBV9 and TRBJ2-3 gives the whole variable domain DSGVTQTPKHLITATGQRVTLRCSPRSGDLSVYWYQQSLDQGLQFLIQYYNGEERAKGNILERFSAQQFPDLHSELNLSSLELGDSALYFCASSPTGTGTDTQYFGPGTRLTVL.

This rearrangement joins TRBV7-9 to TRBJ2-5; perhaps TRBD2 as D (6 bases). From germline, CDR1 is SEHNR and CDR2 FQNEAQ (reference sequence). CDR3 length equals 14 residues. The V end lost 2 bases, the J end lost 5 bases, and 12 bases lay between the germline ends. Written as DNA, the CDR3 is TGTGCCAGCAGCTTATTTGGGAGCGGGGAGACCCAGTACTTC. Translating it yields CASSLFGSGETQYF.

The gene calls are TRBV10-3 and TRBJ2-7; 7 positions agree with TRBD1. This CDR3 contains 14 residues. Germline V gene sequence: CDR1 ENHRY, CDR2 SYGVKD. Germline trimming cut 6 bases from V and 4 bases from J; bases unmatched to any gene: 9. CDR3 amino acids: CAIRGIGQEYEQYF. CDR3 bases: TGTGCCATCAGGGGTATCGGACAGGAATACGAGCAGTACTTC.